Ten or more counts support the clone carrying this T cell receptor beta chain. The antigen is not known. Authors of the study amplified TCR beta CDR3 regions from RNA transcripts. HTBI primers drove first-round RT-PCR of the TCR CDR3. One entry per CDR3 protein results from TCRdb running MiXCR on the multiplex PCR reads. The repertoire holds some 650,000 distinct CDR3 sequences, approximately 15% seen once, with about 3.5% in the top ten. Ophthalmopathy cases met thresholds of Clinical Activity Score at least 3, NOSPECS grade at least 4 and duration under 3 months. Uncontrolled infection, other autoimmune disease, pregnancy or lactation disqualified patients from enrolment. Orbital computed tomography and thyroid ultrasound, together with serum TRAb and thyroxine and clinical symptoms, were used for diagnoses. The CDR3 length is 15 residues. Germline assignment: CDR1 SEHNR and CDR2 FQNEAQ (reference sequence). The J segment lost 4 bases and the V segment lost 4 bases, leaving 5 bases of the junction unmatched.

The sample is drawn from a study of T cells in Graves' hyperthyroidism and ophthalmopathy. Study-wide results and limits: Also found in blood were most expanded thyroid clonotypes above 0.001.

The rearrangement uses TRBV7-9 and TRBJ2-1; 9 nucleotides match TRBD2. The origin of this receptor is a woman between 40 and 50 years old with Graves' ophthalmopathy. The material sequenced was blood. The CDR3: CASSSGGRAYNEQFF. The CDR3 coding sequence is TGTGCCAGCAGCTCCGGCGGGAGGGCTTACAATGAGCAGTTCTTC.